This T cell receptor beta chain was captured by sequencing in a study of human T cells and chemical hapten exposure. Study-level findings and limits: Expanded TCRs produced significantly more large CDR3 similarity clusters than controls did.

The time point here: patch test 1, 2 weeks after DPC sensitization. This sample's treatment: therapeutic diphenylcyclopropenone sensitization with weekly scalp DPC. Sample donors consisted of patients with alopecia, aged 18 to 70 years, who were suitable for DPC. Notes on this clonotype: The antigen remains unidentified.

Per the authors' pipeline: Sequenced samples showed a median of 95,638 TCRs each, with counts running from about 20,000 to 690,000. MiXCR, run by TCRdb on the RACE reads, gives a single entry per CDR3 protein. TCRdb, not the authors, supplied the V and J calls. Of roughly 180,000 distinct CDR3 sequences in the sample, 20% to 25% are singletons; the top ten hold about 7%. Germline values: CDR1 SGHVS, CDR2 FNYEAQ. CDR3 length: 16 residues. V shed 2 bases, J shed 4 bases, and the junction held 8 bases outside the gene matches. The specimen comprised whole blood, sampled in connection with sensitization to the hapten diphenylcyclopropenone (DPC). The source of this sequence is a woman between 50 and 59 years old with alopecia areata. Some clones in this sample may be carry-over from other donors' samples. The chain combines TRBV7-6 with TRBJ2-7; 10 positions match TRBD2. The CDR3 protein is CASSLYWASGSYEQYF. The CDR3 DNA reads as TGTGCCAGCAGCTTATATTGGGCTAGCGGGAGTTACGAGCAGTACTTC.